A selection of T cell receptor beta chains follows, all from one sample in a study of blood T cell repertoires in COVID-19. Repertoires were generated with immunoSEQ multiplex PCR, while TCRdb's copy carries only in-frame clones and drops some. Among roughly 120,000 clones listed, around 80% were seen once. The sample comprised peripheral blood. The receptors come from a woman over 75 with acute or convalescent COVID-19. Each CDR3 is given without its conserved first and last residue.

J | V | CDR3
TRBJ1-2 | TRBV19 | ASSNRGYGYT
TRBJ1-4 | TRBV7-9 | ASSLALFEKLF
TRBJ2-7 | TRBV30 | AWGTGNYEQY
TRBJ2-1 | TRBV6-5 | ASEGWGGNEQF
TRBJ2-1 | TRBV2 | ASSGPAGYYNEQF
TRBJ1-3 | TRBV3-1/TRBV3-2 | ASSQLPRGGNTIY
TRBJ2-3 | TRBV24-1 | ATSEAREGTQY
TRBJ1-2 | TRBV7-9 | ASSTSFRGNYGYT
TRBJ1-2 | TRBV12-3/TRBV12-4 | ASSLEGVRGYT
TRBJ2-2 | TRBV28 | ATTGTTNTGELF
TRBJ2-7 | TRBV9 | ASSPHRVSYEQY
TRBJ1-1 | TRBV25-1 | ASSAYTGVGSEAF
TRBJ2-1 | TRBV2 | ASSAVDEQF
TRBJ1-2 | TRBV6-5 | ASRATGLSGYT
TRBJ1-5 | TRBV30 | AWRIKGGGQPQH
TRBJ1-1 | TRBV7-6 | ASSPPWVGSTEAF
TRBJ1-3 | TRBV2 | ASSLSVSAGNTIY
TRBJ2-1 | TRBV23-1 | ASSQWPAGRISSYNEQF
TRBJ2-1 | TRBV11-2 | ASSLEGTPGNEQF
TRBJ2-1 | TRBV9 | ASSVAATGRNEQF
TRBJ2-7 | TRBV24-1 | ATSANGYEQY
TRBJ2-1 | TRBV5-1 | ASSRRLGNNEQF
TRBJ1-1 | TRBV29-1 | SVALGGANTEAF
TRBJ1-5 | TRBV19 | ASSTGEDQPQH
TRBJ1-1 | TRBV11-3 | ASSLEVSTEAF
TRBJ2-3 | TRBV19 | ASSRGGIDTQY
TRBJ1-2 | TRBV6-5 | ASSYADRVGYT
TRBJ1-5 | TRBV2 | ASSEGAGDDNQPQH
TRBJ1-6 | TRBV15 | ATSRRDSPLH
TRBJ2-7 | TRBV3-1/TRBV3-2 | ASSPGTSGNYEQY
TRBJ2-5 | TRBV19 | ASSIGQGETQY